Below, 18 T cell receptor beta chains from the same sample are listed, as sequenced in a study of graft-versus-host responses after intestinal transplantation. Here immunoSEQ multiplex PCR was the method, and the copy in TCRdb shows in-frame clones only, minus some. The top ten hold around 0.53% of the sample, which has some 95,000 clones, 90% to 95% seen once. The antigens for these receptors are not known. The sample in question was unstimulated CD8+ T cells sorted from spleen or lymph node cells, obtained before intestinal transplant. The source is a human donor who received an intestinal transplant.

The rearrangement uses TRBV7-8 and TRBJ2-1, with D maybe TRBD2 (5 bases). CDR1 is SGHVS and CDR2 is FQNEAQ in the germline V gene. V was clipped by 1 base and J by 1 base, with 8 bases between them. The CDR3 totals 15 residues. The CDR3 protein is CASSLGGVSYNEQFF. The CDR3 bases are TGTGCCAGCAGCTTAGGGGGAGTATCCTACAATGAGCAGTTCTTC. The variable domain in full, with the rest retrieved from reference TRBV7-8 and TRBJ2-1, is GAGVSQSPRYKVAKRGQDVALRCDPISGHVSLFWYQQALGQGPEFLTYFQNEAQLDKSGLPSDRFFAERPEGSVSTLKIQRTQQEDSAVYLCASSLGGVSYNEQFFGPGTRLTVL.

The table lists this clone with a count of one. The rearrangement links TRBV4-1 to TRBJ2-3; D possibly corresponds to TRBD1 (6 bases). Trimming stripped 4 bases from V and 2 bases from J, with 19 bases between. Germline V CDR1 and CDR2: MGHRA, YSYEKL. This CDR3 region has 17 residues. The CDR3 protein is CASSPPLRDTFTDTQYF. The CDR3 bases are TGCGCCAGCAGCCCCCCGCTACGGGACACCTTCACAGATACGCAGTATTTT.

J is TRBJ1-2 and V is TRBV12-2; the table calls TRBD1, which could not be checked here. TRBV12-2 is a pseudogene locus. The CDR3 length is 15 residues. The CDR3 DNA sequence: TGTGCAAGTCGCCCCCGGGTGACAGGGGTCTATGGCTACACCTTC. Protein product: CASRPRVTGVYGYTF.

V usage is TRBV9 and J usage is TRBJ1-6, with TRBD1 matching over 8 bases. Germline V gene lookup returns CDR1 SGDLS and CDR2 YYNGEE. Unmatched junction bases numbered 7, after V lost 4 bases and J lost 7 bases. CDR3 length equals 15 residues. The CDR3 DNA reads as TGTGCCAGCAGCCCAGGGGGCAATGGAAATTCACCCCTCCACTTT. Amino acids: CASSPGGNGNSPLHF.

The chain couples TRBV4-2 to TRBJ2-7; D uncertain. The CDR3 extends over 14 amino acids. V was clipped by 1 base and J by 0 bases, with 7 bases between them. Germline V CDR1 and CDR2: LGHNA, YNFKEQ. Written as DNA, the CDR3 is TGTGCCAGCAGCCAAGTGGCCTCCTCCTACGAGCAGTACTTC. Amino acid sequence: CASSQVASSYEQYF.

In its sample, this clone was seen a few times. The chain uses TRBV7-9 and TRBJ1-2, with D possibly TRBD1 on 5 matching bases. The V gene lost 7 bases and the J gene lost 8 bases, with 14 bases spanning the gap. Germline V gene lookup returns CDR1 SEHNR and CDR2 FQNEAQ (reference sequence). The CDR3 contains 12 residues. CDR3 sequence: CASTAGVGGYTF. The CDR3 bases are TGTGCCAGCACCGCGGGGGTAGGAGGCTACACCTTC.

This clone showed up just once. The chain employs TRBV19 and TRBJ1-6; 9 bases map to TRBD1. V was pared by 3 bases and J by 12 bases, with 9 bases of the junction left unmatched. This CDR3 has 15 residues. Germline loops: CDR1 LNHDA, CDR2 SQIVND (reference sequence). CDR3 in DNA: TGTGCCAGTAGTATCGGGGGGACAGGGTATGGACCCCTCCACTTT. Translated, it gives CASSIGGTGYGPLHF.

The rearrangement joins TRBV30 to TRBJ2-7, with D possibly TRBD2 on 7 matching bases. CDR1 is GTSNPN, CDR2 SVGIG, per germline (reference sequence). The CDR3 covers 14 residues. Trimming left V 1 base short and J 2 bases short, with 12 bases between. In DNA form, the CDR3 reads TGTGCCTGGAGTGAAAGGGGGGGCACCTACGAGCAGTACTTC. Encoded protein: CAWSERGGTYEQYF.

This clone was counted a single time. The gene calls are TRBV19 and TRBJ2-6; no reliable D call. Germline CDR1 LNHDA, CDR2 SQIVND (reference sequence). Trimming removed 5 bases at V and 0 bases at J, with 8 bases between. The CDR3 is 15 amino acids. In DNA, the CDR3 is TGTGCCAGTAGTGTCACAGCCTCTGGGGCCAACGTCCTGACTTTC. Translated: CASSVTASGANVLTF.

The chain employs TRBV7-9 and TRBJ1-1, with 10 bases matching TRBD1. This CDR3 spans 17 amino acids. J was trimmed by 5 bases and V by 5 bases; bases with no gene match: 14. Germline values: CDR1 SEHNR, CDR2 FQNEAQ (reference sequence). The CDR3 sequence: CASSKSPGTGERTEAFF. The CDR3 region has the DNA TGTGCCAGCAGCAAAAGTCCCGGGACAGGGGAGAGGACTGAAGCTTTCTTT.

The gene calls are TRBV4-1 and TRBJ2-7; 10 bases are shared with TRBD1. The CDR3 runs to 15 residues. The J segment lost 3 bases and the V segment lost 4 bases, leaving 6 bases of the junction unmatched. Germline lookup yields CDR1 MGHRA and CDR2 YSYEKL. The CDR3 spells CASSRTGTGDYEQYF. Here the CDR3 DNA reads TGCGCCAGCAGCCGCACCGGGACAGGGGACTACGAGCAGTACTTC.

This chain connects TRBV15 to TRBJ2-3, with TRBD2 matching 14 bases. CDR1 is LNHNV and CDR2 is YYDKDF in the germline V gene (reference sequence). V dropped 2 bases and J dropped 1; count of bases not matched to a gene: 8. This CDR3 has 19 amino acids. The CDR3 reads CATSRSGLAGDTGTDTQYF. In nucleotides, the CDR3 is TGTGCCACCAGCAGATCGGGACTAGCGGGAGATACCGGCACAGATACGCAGTATTTT.

This chain links TRBV4-3 with TRBJ1-5, with D hard to call. CDR1 and CDR2 (germline): LGHNA, YSLEER. The CDR3 extends over 16 amino acids. The V and J ends lost 0 bases and 2 bases respectively, with 11 bases between them. In DNA form, the CDR3 reads TGCGCCAGCAGCCAAGAGGGAGGGCCAGGCAATCAGCCCCAGCATTTT. This sequence encodes CASSQEGGPGNQPQHF.

About this clone: One junction end disagrees with the germline gene, perhaps due to a read error. This rearrangement joins TRBV6-5 to TRBJ2-3; no clear D. This CDR3 spans 13 amino acids. CDR1 is MNHEY, CDR2 SVGAGI, per germline. CDR3 region: CASSYAGTDTQYF. CDR3 coding DNA: TGTGCCAGCAGTTACGCAGGCACGGATACGCAGTATTTT.

V gene TRBV30 combines with J gene TRBJ2-7; possible D gene TRBD2, 5 bases. Germline CDR1 reads GTSNPN; CDR2 reads SVGIG (reference sequence). The germline V and J ends were trimmed by 0 bases and 2 bases, with 11 bases remaining between them. CDR3 size: 14 residues. The CDR3 sequence is CAWSVGGVAYEQYF. The CDR3 DNA follows: TGTGCCTGGAGTGTAGGAGGAGTCGCCTACGAGCAGTACTTC.

The chain employs TRBV7-6 and TRBJ2-2; D might be TRBD2 (6 bases). With 6 bases removed from V and 5 bases from J, the gap between germline ends came to 13 bases. The CDR3 is 14 amino acids. Per the germline V gene, CDR1 is SGHVS and CDR2 is FNYEAQ. The CDR3 DNA sequence: TGTGCCAGCAGTCTAGTTCGGGGGACCGGGGAGCTGTTTTTT. Residues: CASSLVRGTGELFF.

This chain uses TRBV6-5 with TRBJ1-5, with 10 bases fitting TRBD1. There are 15 residues in the CDR3. The V gene's germline CDR1 is MNHEY and CDR2 SVGAGI. With 6 bases clipped from V and 4 bases from J, the junction kept 6 bases outside the gene matches. CDR3 DNA: TGTGCCAGCAGCGCCCGGGGACAGGGGAATCAGCCCCAGCATTTT. Translated: CASSARGQGNQPQHF.

The CDR3, as DNA: TGTGCCAGTAGAGAGACCGTGGGAGGAGAGCAGTACTTC. Translated, it gives CASRETVGGEQYF. This chain connects TRBV19 to TRBJ2-7, with D perhaps TRBD2 (6 bases). CDR3 length: 13 residues. CDR1 is LNHDA and CDR2 is SQIVND in the germline V gene (reference sequence). Trimming stripped 6 bases from V and 7 bases from J, with 16 bases between.